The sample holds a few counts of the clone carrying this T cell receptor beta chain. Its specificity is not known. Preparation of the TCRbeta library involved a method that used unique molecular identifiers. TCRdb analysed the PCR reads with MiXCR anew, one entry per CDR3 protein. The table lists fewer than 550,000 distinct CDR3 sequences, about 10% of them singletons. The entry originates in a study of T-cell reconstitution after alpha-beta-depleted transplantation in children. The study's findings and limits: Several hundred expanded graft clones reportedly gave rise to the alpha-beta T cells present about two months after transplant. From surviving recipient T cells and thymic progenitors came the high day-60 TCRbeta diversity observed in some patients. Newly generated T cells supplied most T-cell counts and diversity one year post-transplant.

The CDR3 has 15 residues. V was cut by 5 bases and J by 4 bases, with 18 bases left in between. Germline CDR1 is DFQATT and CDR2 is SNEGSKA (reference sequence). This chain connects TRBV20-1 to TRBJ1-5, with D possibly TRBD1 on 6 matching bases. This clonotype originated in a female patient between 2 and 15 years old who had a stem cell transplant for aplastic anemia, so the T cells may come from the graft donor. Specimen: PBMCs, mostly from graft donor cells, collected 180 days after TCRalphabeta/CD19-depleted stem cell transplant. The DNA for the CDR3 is TGCAGTGCTTTTAAGACAGGACGATGGAATCAGCCCCAGCATTTT. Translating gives CSAFKTGRWNQPQHF.